This T cell receptor beta chain was found in a study of cytomegalovirus exposure and HLA in healthy donors. Overall study findings and caveats: Later analysis associated a missense DCLRE1C variant with TCR beta V- and J-gene trimming.

Concerning this clone: Antigen: not known. Other nucleotide sequences in the sample specify the same CDR3.

The junction had 7 bases not matched to a gene; V was cut back by 1 base and J by 2 bases. This CDR3 has 16 amino acids. Germline V gene lookup returns CDR1 SGHAT and CDR2 FQNNGV. The study ran its PCR with 60 Vbeta and 13 Jbeta primers. Libraries were prepared by immunoSEQ multiplex PCR; TCRdb keeps only in-frame clonotypes and omits some of them. The table records some 150,000 clones, roughly 85% of them present only once. This receptor was taken from a man aged 40-49 years in good health and CMV-seronegative. Sequenced sample: PBMCs. The chain uses TRBV11-2 and TRBJ2-7, with TRBD2 matching over 8 bases. CDR3 DNA: TGTGCCAGCAGCTTAGCTAGCGGGTCATGGCCCTACGAGCAGTACTTC. Encoded protein: CASSLASGSWPYEQYF.